Sequencing of this T cell receptor (beta chain) was carried out in a study of CD8+ T cells in alopecia areata. Worth noting for this clone: As yet, its antigen is unknown.

After isolation, RNA underwent reverse transcription to generate cDNA as the sequencing template. Clones were read by immunoSEQ multiplex PCR, and TCRdb kept only the in-frame ones, dropping some. Among about 200,000 clones, under 60% were seen once, and the ten largest hold roughly 1.5%. As to treatment: oral pan-JAK inhibitor, 5-10 mg twice daily. Study results and caveats: Scalp sample data also include resident alphabeta T cells from normal skin.

The CDR3 spans 13 residues. In germline, CDR1 is MGHDK, CDR2 SYGVNS. The ends were cut back, 0 bases at V and 6 bases at J, with 8 bases in the middle. The sample was CD4+ T cells sorted from blood, taken at week 4, from a patient treated with tofacitinib. The source of this sequence is a human donor with alopecia areata. The chain recombines TRBV25-1 with TRBJ1-2; D is ambiguous. Here the CDR3 reads CASSEYASNGYTF. DNA of the CDR3: TGTGCCAGCAGTGAATACGCGTCAAATGGCTACACCTTC.